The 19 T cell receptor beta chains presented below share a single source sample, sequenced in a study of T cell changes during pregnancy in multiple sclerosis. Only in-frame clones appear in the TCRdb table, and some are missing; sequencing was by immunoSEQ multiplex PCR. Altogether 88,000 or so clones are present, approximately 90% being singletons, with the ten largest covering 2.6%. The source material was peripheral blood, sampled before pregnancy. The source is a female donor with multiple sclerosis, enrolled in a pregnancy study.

CDR3 in amino acids: CASSPRGGAGDGYTF. In DNA form, the CDR3 reads TGTGCCAGCAGTCCTCGGGGGGGCGCGGGGGATGGCTACACCTTC. The V and J genes are TRBV28 and TRBJ1-2, with D maybe TRBD1 (6 bases). V lost 5 bases to trimming and J lost 6 bases, with 19 bases between them. The germline CDR1 and CDR2 sequences are MDHEN and SYDVKM. This CDR3 comprises 15 residues.

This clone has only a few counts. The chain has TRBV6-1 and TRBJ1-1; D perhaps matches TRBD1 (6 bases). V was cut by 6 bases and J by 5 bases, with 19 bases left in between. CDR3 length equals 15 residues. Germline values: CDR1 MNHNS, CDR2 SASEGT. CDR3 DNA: TGTGCCAGCAGGGGTCATACAGGGTCGGGAACTGAAGCTTTCTTT. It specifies CASRGHTGSGTEAFF.

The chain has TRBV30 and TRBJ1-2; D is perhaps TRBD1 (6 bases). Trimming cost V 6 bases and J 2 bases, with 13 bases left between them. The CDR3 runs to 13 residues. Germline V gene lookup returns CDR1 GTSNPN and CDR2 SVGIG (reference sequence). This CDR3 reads CACTRQVNYGYTF. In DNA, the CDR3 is TGTGCCTGCACCAGACAGGTGAACTATGGCTACACCTTC. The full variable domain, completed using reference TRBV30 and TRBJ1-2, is SQTIHQWPATLVQPVGSPLSLECTVEGTSNPNLYWYRQAAGRGLQLLFYSVGIGQISSEVPQNLSASRPQDRQFILSSKKLLLSDSGFYLCACTRQVNYGYTFGSGTRLTVV.

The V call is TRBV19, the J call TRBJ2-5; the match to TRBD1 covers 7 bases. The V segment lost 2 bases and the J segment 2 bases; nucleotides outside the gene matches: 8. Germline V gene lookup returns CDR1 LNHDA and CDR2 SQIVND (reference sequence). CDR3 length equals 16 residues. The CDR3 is CASSITPPGQQETQYF. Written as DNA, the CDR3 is TGTGCCAGTAGTATAACCCCGCCGGGACAGCAAGAGACCCAGTACTTC. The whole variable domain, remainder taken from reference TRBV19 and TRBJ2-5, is DGGITQSPKYLFRKEGQNVTLSCEQNLNHDAMYWYRQDPGQGLRLIYYSQIVNDFQKGDIAEGYSVSREKKESFPLTVTSAQKNPTAFYLCASSITPPGQQETQYFGPGTRLLVL.

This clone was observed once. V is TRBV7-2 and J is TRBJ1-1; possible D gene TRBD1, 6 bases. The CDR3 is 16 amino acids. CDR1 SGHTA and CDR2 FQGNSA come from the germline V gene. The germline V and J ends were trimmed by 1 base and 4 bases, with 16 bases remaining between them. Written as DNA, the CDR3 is TGTGCCAGCAGCTTAGGGGGAAACAGGGTGGGCACTGAAGCTTTCTTT. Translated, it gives CASSLGGNRVGTEAFF.

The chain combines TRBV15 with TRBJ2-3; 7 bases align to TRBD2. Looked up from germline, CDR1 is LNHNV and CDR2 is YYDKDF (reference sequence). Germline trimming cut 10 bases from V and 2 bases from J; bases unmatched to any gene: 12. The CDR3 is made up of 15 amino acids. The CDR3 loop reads CAIGGASGFTDTQYF. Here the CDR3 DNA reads TGTGCCATCGGTGGGGCTAGCGGATTCACAGATACGCAGTATTTT.

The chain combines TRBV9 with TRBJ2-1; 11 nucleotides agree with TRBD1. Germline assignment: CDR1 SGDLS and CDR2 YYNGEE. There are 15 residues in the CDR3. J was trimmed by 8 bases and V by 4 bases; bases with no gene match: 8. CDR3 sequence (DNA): TGTGCCAGCAGCCCCCGGGACAGGGGGTCCTATGAGCAGTTCTTC. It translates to CASSPRDRGSYEQFF.

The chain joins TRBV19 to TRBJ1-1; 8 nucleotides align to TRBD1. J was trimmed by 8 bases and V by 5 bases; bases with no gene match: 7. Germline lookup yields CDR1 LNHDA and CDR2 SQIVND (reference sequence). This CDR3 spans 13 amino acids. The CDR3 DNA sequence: TGTGCCAGTAGTCAGGGGGCGGCTGGGGAAGCTTTCTTT. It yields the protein CASSQGAAGEAFF. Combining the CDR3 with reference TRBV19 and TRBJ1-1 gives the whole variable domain DGGITQSPKYLFRKEGQNVTLSCEQNLNHDAMYWYRQDPGQGLRLIYYSQIVNDFQKGDIAEGYSVSREKKESFPLTVTSAQKNPTAFYLCASSQGAAGEAFFGQGTRLTVV.

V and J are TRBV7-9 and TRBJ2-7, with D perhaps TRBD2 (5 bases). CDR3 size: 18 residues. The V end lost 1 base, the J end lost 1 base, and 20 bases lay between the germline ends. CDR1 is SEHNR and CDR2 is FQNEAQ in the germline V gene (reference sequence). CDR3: CASSLGEMGFRGSYEQYF. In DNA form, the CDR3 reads TGTGCCAGCAGCTTAGGAGAAATGGGGTTTCGGGGATCCTACGAGCAGTACTTC.

The CDR3 is CASSELQGGYTF. The CDR3 DNA reads as TGTGCCAGCAGTGAACTACAGGGCGGCTACACCTTC. The chain is built from TRBV6-1 and TRBJ1-2, with a weak D call TRBD1 (6 bases). The germline V gene has CDR1 MNHNS and CDR2 SASEGT. The CDR3 is 12 residues long. V lost 2 bases and J lost 8, with 9 bases in between.

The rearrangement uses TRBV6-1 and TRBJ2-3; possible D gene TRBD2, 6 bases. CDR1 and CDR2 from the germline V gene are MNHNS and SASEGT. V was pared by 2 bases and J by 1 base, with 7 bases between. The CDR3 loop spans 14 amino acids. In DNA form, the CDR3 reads TGTGCCAGCAGTGAACCGGGAGGCACAGATACGCAGTATTTT. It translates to CASSEPGGTDTQYF.

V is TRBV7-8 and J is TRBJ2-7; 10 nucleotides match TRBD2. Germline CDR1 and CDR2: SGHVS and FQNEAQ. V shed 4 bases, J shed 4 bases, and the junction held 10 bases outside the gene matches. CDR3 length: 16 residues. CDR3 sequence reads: CASSSSSGRAEYEQYF. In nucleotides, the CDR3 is TGTGCCAGCAGCTCCTCGAGCGGGAGGGCCGAGTACGAGCAGTACTTC.

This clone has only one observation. CDR3 residues: CASSRETAWSEQYF. The CDR3 DNA sequence: TGCGCCAGCAGTCGCGAGACAGCCTGGAGCGAGCAGTACTTC. The V gene is TRBV23-1, the J gene TRBJ2-7; possible D gene TRBD1, 5 bases. TRBV23-1 qualifies as an ORF whose function is uncertain. The V gene lost 4 bases and the J gene lost 6 bases, with 16 bases spanning the gap. CDR3 length: 14 amino acids.

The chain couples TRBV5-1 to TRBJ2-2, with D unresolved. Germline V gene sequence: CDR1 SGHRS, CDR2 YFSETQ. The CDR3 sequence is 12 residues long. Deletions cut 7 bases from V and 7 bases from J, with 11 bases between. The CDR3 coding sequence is TGCGCCAGCTGGGTGCGGAGCGGGGAGCTGTTTTTT. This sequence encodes CASWVRSGELFF.

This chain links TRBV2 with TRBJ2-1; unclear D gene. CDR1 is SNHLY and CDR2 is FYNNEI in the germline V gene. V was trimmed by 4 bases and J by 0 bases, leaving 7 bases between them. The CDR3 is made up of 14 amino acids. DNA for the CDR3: TGTGCCAGCAGTGTGGAGAGCTCCTACAATGAGCAGTTCTTC. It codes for CASSVESSYNEQFF.

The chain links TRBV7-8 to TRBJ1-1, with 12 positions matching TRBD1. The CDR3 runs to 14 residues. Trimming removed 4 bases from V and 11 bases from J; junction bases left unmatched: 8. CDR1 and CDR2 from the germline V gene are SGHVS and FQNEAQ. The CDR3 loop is CASSSPRDRGLAFF. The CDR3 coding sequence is TGTGCCAGCAGCTCACCCCGGGACAGGGGGCTGGCTTTCTTT.

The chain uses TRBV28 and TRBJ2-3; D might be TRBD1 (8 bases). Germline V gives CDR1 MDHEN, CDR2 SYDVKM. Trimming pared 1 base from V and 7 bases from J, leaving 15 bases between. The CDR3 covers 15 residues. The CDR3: CASSLLDREGNTQYF. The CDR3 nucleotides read TGTGCCAGCAGTTTATTGGACAGGGAGGGCAATACGCAGTATTTT.

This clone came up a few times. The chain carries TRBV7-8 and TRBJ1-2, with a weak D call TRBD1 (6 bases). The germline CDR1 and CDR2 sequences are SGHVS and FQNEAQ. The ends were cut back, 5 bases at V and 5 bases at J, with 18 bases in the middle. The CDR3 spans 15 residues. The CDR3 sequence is CASSPYHLGQYGYTF. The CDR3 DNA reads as TGTGCCAGCAGCCCCTACCACCTCGGACAGTATGGCTACACCTTC.

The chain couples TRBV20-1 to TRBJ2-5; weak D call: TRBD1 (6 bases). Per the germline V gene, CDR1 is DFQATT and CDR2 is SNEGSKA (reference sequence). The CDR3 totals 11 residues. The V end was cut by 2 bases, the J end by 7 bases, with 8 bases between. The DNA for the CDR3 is TGCAGTGCTAGATCACAGGGGACCCAGTACTTC. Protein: CSARSQGTQYF.